The entry below describes one TCR beta chain. Libraries were prepared by immunoSEQ multiplex PCR; TCRdb keeps only in-frame clonotypes and omits some of them. The profile covers about 130,000 clones, with 70% to 90% appearing a single time and under 2.5% taken by the ten largest. The length of the CDR3 is 15 residues. Trimming stripped 0 bases from V and 8 bases from J, with 15 bases between. Germline assignment: CDR1 SGHKS and CDR2 YYEKEE (reference sequence). The data were obtained in a study of blood T cell repertoires in COVID-19. Overall study: Researchers got acute and convalescent COVID-19 samples from the United States, Italy and Spain. PBMCs, B-cell-depleted T cells, or T cells provided the cDNA or gDNA that made up the material.

Recruitment covered about 25 US areas and drew participants whose ages spanned roughly 18 to 90 years. Resolution of symptoms, clearance, or two negative PCRs was present in recovered Cohort 3 donors. The sample comprised PBMCs or T cells enriched from blood (not recorded which). This sequence was found in a woman aged 45-65 years who had recovered from COVID-19. The chain is built from TRBV5-5 and TRBJ2-1; D perhaps matches TRBD2 (5 bases). CDR3 loop: CASSLADSSRDEQFF. DNA for the CDR3: TGTGCCAGCAGCTTGGCTGACTCTAGCCGGGATGAGCAGTTCTTC.